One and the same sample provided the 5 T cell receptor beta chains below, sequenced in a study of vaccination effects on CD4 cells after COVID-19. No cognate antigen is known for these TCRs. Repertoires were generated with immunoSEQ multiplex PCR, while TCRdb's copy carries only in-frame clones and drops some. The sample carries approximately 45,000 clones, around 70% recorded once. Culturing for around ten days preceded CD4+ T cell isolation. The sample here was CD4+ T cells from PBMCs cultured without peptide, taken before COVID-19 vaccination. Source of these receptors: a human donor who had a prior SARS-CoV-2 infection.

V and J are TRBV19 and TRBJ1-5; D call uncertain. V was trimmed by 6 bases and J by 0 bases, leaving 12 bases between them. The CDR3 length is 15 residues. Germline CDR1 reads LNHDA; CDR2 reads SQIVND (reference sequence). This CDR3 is CASREQPYSNQPQHF. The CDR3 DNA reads TGTGCCAGTAGGGAACAACCCTATAGCAATCAGCCCCAGCATTTT.

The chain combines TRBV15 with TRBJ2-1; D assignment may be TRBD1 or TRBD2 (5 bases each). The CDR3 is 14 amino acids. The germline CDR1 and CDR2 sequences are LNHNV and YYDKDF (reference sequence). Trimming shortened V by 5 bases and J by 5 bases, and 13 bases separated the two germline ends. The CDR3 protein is CATSVGTRNNEQFF. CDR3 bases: TGTGCCACCAGCGTTGGGACCAGAAACAATGAGCAGTTCTTC.

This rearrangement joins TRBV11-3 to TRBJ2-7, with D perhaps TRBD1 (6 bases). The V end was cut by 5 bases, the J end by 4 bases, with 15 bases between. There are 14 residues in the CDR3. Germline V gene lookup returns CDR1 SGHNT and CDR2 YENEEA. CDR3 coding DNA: TGTGCCAGCAGCACTTCCGGGACACATTACGAGCAGTACTTC. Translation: CASSTSGTHYEQYF.

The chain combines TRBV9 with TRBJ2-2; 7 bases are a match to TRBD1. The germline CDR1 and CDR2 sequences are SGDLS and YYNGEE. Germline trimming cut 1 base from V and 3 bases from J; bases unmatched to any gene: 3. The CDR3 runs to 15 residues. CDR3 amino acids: CASSVRGRDTGELFF. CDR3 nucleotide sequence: TGTGCCAGCAGCGTAAGGGGGCGCGACACCGGGGAGCTGTTTTTT.

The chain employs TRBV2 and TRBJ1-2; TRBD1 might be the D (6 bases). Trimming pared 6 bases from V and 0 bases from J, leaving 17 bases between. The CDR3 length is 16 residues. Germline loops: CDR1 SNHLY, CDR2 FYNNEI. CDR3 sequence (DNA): TGTGCCAGCAGCGTAACTCCGGGACACACTAACTATGGCTACACCTTC. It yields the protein CASSVTPGHTNYGYTF.